This TCR beta chain came from a study of T-cell reconstitution after alpha-beta-depleted transplantation in children. Researchers prepared the TCRbeta library using unique molecular identifiers, the study reports. TCRdb independently ran MiXCR on the PCR reads; one entry per CDR3 protein. The sample includes around 410,000 distinct CDR3 sequences, approximately 11% of them seen just once. This clonotype was picked up a small number of times. Germline loops: CDR1 LGHNA, CDR2 YSLEER. This CDR3 spans 14 amino acids. The ends were cut back, 0 bases at V and 5 bases at J, with 10 bases in the middle. Sequenced material: PBMCs from the stem cell graft donor, taken from the stem cell graft. The TCR comes from a human donor who donated a stem cell graft to a child with acute myeloid leukemia. This rearrangement joins TRBV4-3 to TRBJ1-2; D unresolved. The chain's CDR3 is CASSQDRAVYGYTF. In DNA, the CDR3 is TGCGCCAGCAGCCAAGATCGGGCAGTTTATGGCTACACCTTC.